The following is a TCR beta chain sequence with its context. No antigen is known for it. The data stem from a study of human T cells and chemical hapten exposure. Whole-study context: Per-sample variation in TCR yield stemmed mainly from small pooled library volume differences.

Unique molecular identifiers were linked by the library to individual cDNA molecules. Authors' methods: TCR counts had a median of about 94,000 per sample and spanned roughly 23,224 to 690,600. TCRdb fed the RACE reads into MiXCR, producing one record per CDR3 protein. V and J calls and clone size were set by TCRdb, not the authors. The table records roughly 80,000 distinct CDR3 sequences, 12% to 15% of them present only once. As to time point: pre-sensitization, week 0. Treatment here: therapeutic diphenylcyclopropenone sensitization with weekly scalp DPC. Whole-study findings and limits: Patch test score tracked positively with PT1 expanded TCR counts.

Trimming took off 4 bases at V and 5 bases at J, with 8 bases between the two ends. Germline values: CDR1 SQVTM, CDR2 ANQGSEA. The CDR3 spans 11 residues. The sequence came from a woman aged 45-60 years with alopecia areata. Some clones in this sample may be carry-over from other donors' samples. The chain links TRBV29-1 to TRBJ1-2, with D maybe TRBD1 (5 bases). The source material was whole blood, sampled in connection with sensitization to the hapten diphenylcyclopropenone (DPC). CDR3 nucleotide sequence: TGCAGCGTTGTACAGGAATATGGCTACACCTTC. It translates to CSVVQEYGYTF.